The entry below describes one T cell receptor (beta chain). This entry is derived from a study of cytomegalovirus exposure and HLA in healthy donors. The PCR was carried out with 60 Vbeta primers and 13 Jbeta primers. The method was immunoSEQ multiplex PCR; TCRdb's version includes in-frame clones alone and lacks a portion of them. This table has roughly 200,000 clones, around 73% appearing once. The germline CDR1 and CDR2 sequences are GTSNPN and SVGIG (reference sequence). V was clipped by 3 bases and J by 7 bases, with 18 bases between them. The CDR3 runs 14 residues. The sample consisted of PBMCs. The receptor comes from a man aged 55 to 70 in good health and CMV-seronegative. The chain couples TRBV30 to TRBJ1-2, with D possibly TRBD1 on 5 matching bases. CDR3 in amino acids: CAWSAGAAAAGYTF. The CDR3 DNA follows: TGTGCCTGGAGCGCTGGGGCGGCAGCCGCTGGCTACACCTTC. The full variable domain, in which reference TRBV30 and TRBJ1-2 provide the parts outside the CDR3, is SQTIHQWPATLVQPVGSPLSLECTVEGTSNPNLYWYRQAAGRGLQLLFYSVGIGQISSEVPQNLSASRPQDRQFILSSKKLLLSDSGFYLCAWSAGAAAAGYTFGSGTRLTVV.